This passage covers 18 T cell receptor beta chains from one sample sequenced in a study of blood T cell repertoires in COVID-19 (dated by TCRdb to about 2020). The library was built by means of the immunoSEQ multiplex PCR assay. TCRdb stores this immuneACCESS table with in-frame sequences only. Part of the clones is absent; in the studies checked, under half of the shortfall reflects unresolved V genes, and no reason is known for the rest. The sample yields about 100,000 clones; roughly 87% were counted once. The ten top clones hold about 3.8% of the sample. The specimen sequenced was peripheral blood. The receptors stem from a man aged 60 to 75 with acute or convalescent COVID-19.

The V gene is TRBV30, the J gene TRBJ1-1; 9 nucleotides match TRBD1. The V gene's germline CDR1 is GTSNPN and CDR2 SVGIG (reference sequence). This CDR3 is built from 14 residues. The J segment lost 4 bases and the V segment lost 2 bases, leaving 5 bases of the junction unmatched. CDR3 coding DNA: TGTGCCTGGAGTTCTGGGACAGGGACCACTGAAGCTTTCTTT. Residues: CAWSSGTGTTEAFF. The full variable domain, its missing parts supplied by reference TRBV30 and TRBJ1-1, is SQTIHQWPATLVQPVGSPLSLECTVEGTSNPNLYWYRQAAGRGLQLLFYSVGIGQISSEVPQNLSASRPQDRQFILSSKKLLLSDSGFYLCAWSSGTGTTEAFFGQGTRLTVV.

V gene TRBV25-1 combines with J gene TRBJ1-1; possibly TRBD1 for D (5 bases). Germline loops: CDR1 MGHDK, CDR2 SYGVNS. V lost 3 bases, J lost 5 bases, and 19 bases lay in between. This CDR3 contains 16 residues. CDR3 coding DNA: TGTGCCAGCAGTGACCCCTCCAGTCGGGGGGGAACTGAAGCTTTCTTT. Translating it yields CASSDPSSRGGTEAFF. The variable domain in full, with the rest retrieved from reference TRBV25-1 and TRBJ1-1, is EADIYQTPRYLVIGTGKKITLECSQTMGHDKMYWYQQDPGMELHLIHYSYGVNSTEKGDLSSESTVSRIRTEHFPLTLESARPSHTSQYLCASSDPSSRGGTEAFFGQGTRLTVV.

The chain recombines TRBV24-1 with TRBJ2-3; D is possibly TRBD1 (5 bases). Trimming left V 10 bases short and J 1 base short, with 11 bases between. The CDR3 covers 13 residues. In germline, CDR1 is KGHDR, CDR2 SFDVKD. The DNA of the CDR3 is TGTGCCACGGCGGACACTCGCACAGATACGCAGTATTTT. Translation gives CATADTRTDTQYF.

This clone was seen only a few times. CDR3 residues: CASSYKTGGASNQPQHF. CDR3 bases: TGTGCCAGCAGTTACAAGACGGGGGGAGCTAGCAATCAGCCCCAGCATTTT. The chain uses TRBV2 and TRBJ1-5; D possibly corresponds to TRBD1 (5 bases). Germline CDR1 reads SNHLY; CDR2 reads FYNNEI. Trimming shortened V by 5 bases and J by 0 bases, and 17 bases separated the two germline ends. The CDR3 contains 17 residues.

The V call is TRBV18, the J call TRBJ1-5; D is uncertain. CDR3 length equals 13 residues. V was clipped by 6 bases and J by 5 bases, with 11 bases between them. Looked up from germline, CDR1 is KGHSH and CDR2 is LQKENI. The CDR3 DNA reads TGTGCCAGCTCTCGGGGTTCCGATCAGCCCCAGCATTTT. Residues: CASSRGSDQPQHF.

CDR3 DNA sequence: TGTGCCAGCAATATCCGGGAACACACCGGGGAGCTGTTTTTT. Translating it yields CASNIREHTGELFF. The chain uses TRBV7-2 and TRBJ2-2, with D perhaps matching TRBD2 (5 bases). Germline V gene sequence: CDR1 SGHTA, CDR2 FQGNSA. The CDR3 contains 14 residues. Trimming left V 7 bases short and J 3 bases short, with 12 bases between.

This clone was observed a single time. The V gene is TRBV30, the J gene TRBJ2-5, with D unclear. This CDR3 comprises 13 residues. Germline CDR1 GTSNPN, CDR2 SVGIG (reference sequence). The germline V and J ends were trimmed by 3 bases and 5 bases, with 13 bases remaining between them. The CDR3 spells CAWRGSLRETQYF. As DNA, the CDR3 is TGTGCCTGGAGAGGCAGTTTGAGGGAGACCCAGTACTTC.

The rearrangement joins TRBV7-2 to TRBJ2-6; 7 nucleotides line up with TRBD1. CDR3 length equals 15 residues. Germline CDR1 reads SGHTA; CDR2 reads FQGNSA. J gave up 3 bases and V 7 bases, and 6 bases lay outside the gene matches. The CDR3 here is CASTPGGSGANVLTF. In DNA form, the CDR3 reads TGTGCCAGCACCCCAGGGGGTAGTGGGGCCAACGTCCTGACTTTC.

This CDR3 is CASSPWGLTGDYGTGELFF. CDR3 coding DNA: TGTGCCAGCAGCCCTTGGGGACTAACGGGGGACTATGGCACCGGGGAGCTGTTTTTT. The V and J genes are TRBV9 and TRBJ2-2, with 7 bases matching TRBD2. V lost 4 bases to trimming and J lost 4 bases; unmatched junction nucleotides: 19. The CDR3 loop spans 19 amino acids. CDR1 is SGDLS and CDR2 is YYNGEE in the germline V gene.

V is TRBV7-3 and J is TRBJ1-1; 8 bases align to TRBD1. Per germline, CDR1 SGHTA and CDR2 FQGTGA. The length of the CDR3 is 15 residues. The V segment lost 3 bases and the J segment 1 base; nucleotides outside the gene matches: 4. CDR3 DNA: TGTGCCAGCAGCTTGGGTGGGACAGGGAACACTGAAGCTTTCTTT. Residues: CASSLGGTGNTEAFF. The variable domain in full, completed from reference TRBV7-3 and TRBJ1-1, reads GAGVSQTPSNKVTEKGKYVELRCDPISGHTALYWYRQSLGQGPEFLIYFQGTGAADDSGLPNDRFFAVRPEGSVSTLKIQRTERGDSAVYLCASSLGGTGNTEAFFGQGTRLTVV.

The chain is built from TRBV14 and TRBJ2-7; 16 bases align to TRBD2. CDR1 is SGHDN, CDR2 FVKESK, per germline. The CDR3 has 17 amino acids. V lost 3 bases and J lost 0; bases outside the gene matches: 2. The CDR3 here is CASSQGLAGGSSYEQYF. CDR3 sequence (DNA): TGTGCCAGCAGCCAGGGACTAGCGGGGGGGAGCTCCTACGAGCAGTACTTC.

The chain carries TRBV4-2 and TRBJ2-3, with a tentative D call TRBD1 (6 bases). Germline V gene sequence: CDR1 LGHNA, CDR2 YNFKEQ. The CDR3 loop spans 16 amino acids. V dropped 1 base and J dropped 1 base, with 12 bases sitting between them. For the CDR3, the DNA is TGTGCCAGCAGCCAAGTTAGAGGACAGCGCACAGATACGCAGTATTTT. It yields the protein CASSQVRGQRTDTQYF.

This chain joins TRBV30 and TRBJ2-5, with 9 nucleotides matching TRBD2. The V gene end was trimmed by 0 bases and the J gene end by 7 bases; junction bases not matched to a gene: 6. The CDR3 runs to 14 residues. Germline values: CDR1 GTSNPN, CDR2 SVGIG (reference sequence). Written as DNA, the CDR3 is TGTGCCTGGAGTGTAAATGTACTAGCGGGGACCCAGTACTTC. Amino acid sequence: CAWSVNVLAGTQYF.

The chain employs TRBV5-1 and TRBJ2-1, with 8 nucleotides matching TRBD2. Germline loops: CDR1 SGHRS, CDR2 YFSETQ. V was pared by 0 bases and J by 3 bases, with 2 bases of the junction left unmatched. The CDR3 contains 15 residues. In DNA, the CDR3 is TGCGCCAGCAGCTTGGCTGCGGGGGGCTACAATGAGCAGTTCTTC. Encoded protein: CASSLAAGGYNEQFF. The complete variable domain, with remaining parts taken from reference TRBV5-1 and TRBJ2-1, reads KAGVTQTPRYLIKTRGQQVTLSCSPISGHRSVSWYQQTPGQGLQFLFEYFSETQRNKGNFPGRFSGRQFSNSRSEMNVSTLELGDSALYLCASSLAAGGYNEQFFGPGTRLTVL.

The chain employs TRBV30 and TRBJ1-1, with TRBD1 identical over 8 bases. The J segment lost 3 bases and the V segment lost 2 bases, leaving 11 bases of the junction unmatched. Per the germline V gene, CDR1 is GTSNPN and CDR2 is SVGIG (reference sequence). This CDR3 is 16 amino acids long. CDR3 residues: CAWSTDRVSSYTEAFF. In DNA, the CDR3 is TGTGCCTGGAGTACGGACAGGGTTTCGAGCTACACTGAAGCTTTCTTT.

This clone was detected a few times. The CDR3 region has the DNA TGCGCCAGCACCCGGACAGGGGGAACCACTGAAGCTTTCTTT. Its translation: CASTRTGGTTEAFF. The rearrangement joins TRBV5-1 to TRBJ1-1; 10 bases match TRBD1. Looked up from germline, CDR1 is SGHRS and CDR2 is YFSETQ. The CDR3 contains 14 residues. V gave up 6 bases and J gave up 4 bases; unmatched junction bases: 6.

This rearrangement joins TRBV4-2 to TRBJ1-2, with 9 bases identical to TRBD1. CDR1 and CDR2 from the germline V gene are LGHNA and YNFKEQ. After removal of 0 bases from V and 6 bases from J, the junction contained 5 bases not matched to a gene. The CDR3 covers 15 residues. CDR3 amino acids: CASSQDPGTGNGYTF. The CDR3 DNA reads as TGTGCCAGCAGCCAAGATCCCGGGACAGGGAATGGCTACACCTTC.

V and J are TRBV11-2 and TRBJ2-5; 7 positions match TRBD1. The germline V gene encodes CDR1 SGHAT and CDR2 FQNNGV. The V gene end was trimmed by 5 bases and the J gene end by 5 bases; junction bases not matched to a gene: 14. The CDR3 is 16 residues long. CDR3 DNA: TGTGCCAGCAGCCGAGGGGGCGGTAGGGCGGTTGAGACCCAGTACTTC. This sequence encodes CASSRGGGRAVETQYF.